Listed below are T cell receptor beta chains from one sample, sequenced in a study of T cell responses to AZD1222 COVID-19 vaccine. Repertoires were generated with immunoSEQ multiplex PCR, while TCRdb's copy carries only in-frame clones and drops some. Among fewer than 100,000 clones listed, around 83% were seen once. The material sequenced was peripheral blood, taken on day 0 of AZD1222 vaccination. These TCRs come from an adult in good health. Both conserved end residues are part of each CDR3. D genes are given only for firm matches. Not every row has a clone size; where given, it reads once, few, many or a size class.

clone size: once
CDR3 length: 14
J gene: TRBJ2-7
V gene: TRBV10-3
D gene: TRBD2
CDR3 protein: CAISDSAGGSEQYF
CDR3 DNA: TGTGCCATCAGTGACTCTGCGGGGGGAAGCGAGCAGTACTTC

clone size: NA
CDR3 length: 14
J gene: TRBJ1-2
V gene: TRBV7-2
D gene: NA
CDR3 protein: CASSSSETNYGYTF
CDR3 DNA: TGTGCCAGCAGCTCATCAGAGACTAACTATGGCTACACCTTC

clone size: NA
CDR3 length: 14
J gene: TRBJ2-5
V gene: TRBV5-1
D gene: NA
CDR3 protein: CASSLQDTQETQYF
CDR3 DNA: TGCGCCAGCAGCTTGCAAGATACCCAAGAGACCCAGTACTTC

clone size: NA
CDR3 length: 18
J gene: TRBJ2-2
V gene: TRBV5-4
D gene: NA
CDR3 protein: CASRPMGGGPSVTGELFF
CDR3 DNA: TGTGCCAGCAGACCGATGGGGGGGGGCCCCTCGGTCACCGGGGAGCTGTTTTTT

clone size: few
CDR3 length: 11
J gene: TRBJ1-2
V gene: TRBV12-3/TRBV12-4
D gene: NA
CDR3 protein: CASSYRVGYTF
CDR3 DNA: TGTGCCAGCAGCTACAGGGTTGGCTACACCTTC

clone size: NA
CDR3 length: 14
J gene: TRBJ1-1
V gene: TRBV30
D gene: NA
CDR3 protein: CAWSPSHSSPEAFF
CDR3 DNA: TGTGCCTGGAGTCCCTCCCACTCTTCGCCTGAAGCTTTCTTT

clone size: NA
CDR3 length: 13
J gene: TRBJ2-7
V gene: TRBV20-1
D gene: NA
CDR3 protein: CSASGTSSYEQYF
CDR3 DNA: TGCAGTGCTAGTGGGACGTCCTCCTACGAGCAGTACTTC

clone size: NA
CDR3 length: 12
J gene: TRBJ2-7
V gene: TRBV5-1
D gene: NA
CDR3 protein: CASSLGDYEQYF
CDR3 DNA: TGCGCCAGCAGCTTGGGTGACTACGAGCAGTACTTC

clone size: NA
CDR3 length: 15
J gene: TRBJ2-1
V gene: TRBV18
D gene: TRBD1
CDR3 protein: CASSPQEQGMHEQFF
CDR3 DNA: TGTGCCAGCTCACCACAGGAACAGGGGATGCATGAGCAGTTCTTC

clone size: NA
CDR3 length: 19
J gene: TRBJ1-6
V gene: TRBV7-6
D gene: TRBD1
CDR3 protein: CASSLIPRTGMGYNSPLHF
CDR3 DNA: TGTGCCAGCAGCTTAATCCCCCGGACAGGGATGGGTTATAATTCACCCCTCCACTTT

clone size: once
CDR3 length: 12
J gene: TRBJ2-2
V gene: TRBV11-2
D gene: NA
CDR3 protein: CASSDDTGELFF
CDR3 DNA: TGTGCCAGCAGCGACGATACCGGGGAGCTGTTTTTT

clone size: NA
CDR3 length: 16
J gene: TRBJ1-2
V gene: TRBV7-2
D gene: TRBD1
CDR3 protein: CASSSTGTGENYGYTF
CDR3 DNA: TGTGCCAGCAGCTCAACCGGGACAGGGGAAAACTATGGCTACACCTTC

clone size: NA
CDR3 length: 15
J gene: TRBJ1-3
V gene: TRBV5-4
D gene: NA
CDR3 protein: CASSFDRSSGNTIYF
CDR3 DNA: TGTGCCAGCAGCTTTGACAGGAGCTCTGGAAACACCATATATTTT

clone size: once
CDR3 length: 14
J gene: TRBJ1-3
V gene: TRBV7-2
D gene: NA
CDR3 protein: CASSLGWVGNTIYF
CDR3 DNA: TGTGCCAGCAGCTTAGGTTGGGTTGGAAACACCATATATTTT

clone size: NA
CDR3 length: 17
J gene: TRBJ2-6
V gene: TRBV5-1
D gene: NA
CDR3 protein: CASSERGGISGANVLTF
CDR3 DNA: TGCGCCAGCAGCGAGCGCGGAGGGATTTCCGGGGCCAACGTCCTGACTTTC

clone size: NA
CDR3 length: 16
J gene: TRBJ1-2
V gene: TRBV7-6
D gene: NA
CDR3 protein: CASSPGDPSRNYGYTF
CDR3 DNA: TGTGCCAGCAGCCCCGGGGACCCCTCTAGGAACTATGGCTACACCTTC

clone size: NA
CDR3 length: 15
J gene: TRBJ2-2
V gene: TRBV7-2
D gene: TRBD1
CDR3 protein: CASSLVGQGVGELFF
CDR3 DNA: TGTGCCAGCAGCTTAGTAGGGCAGGGGGTCGGGGAGCTGTTTTTT

clone size: NA
CDR3 length: 15
J gene: TRBJ2-5
V gene: TRBV6-5
D gene: TRBD2
CDR3 protein: CASSSGLAGQETQYF
CDR3 DNA: TGTGCCAGCAGTTCCGGACTAGCGGGTCAAGAGACCCAGTACTTC

clone size: NA
CDR3 length: 15
J gene: TRBJ2-7
V gene: TRBV7-6
D gene: NA
CDR3 protein: CASSFDTGGGHEQYF
CDR3 DNA: TGTGCCAGCAGCTTTGATACAGGGGGGGGCCACGAGCAGTACTTC

clone size: NA
CDR3 length: 12
J gene: TRBJ2-5
V gene: TRBV5-1
D gene: TRBD1
CDR3 protein: CASGGQGKTQYF
CDR3 DNA: TGCGCCAGCGGGGGACAGGGAAAGACCCAGTACTTC

clone size: NA
CDR3 length: 13
J gene: TRBJ2-5
V gene: TRBV2
D gene: NA
CDR3 protein: CASSEIHGETQYF
CDR3 DNA: TGTGCCAGCAGTGAGATCCATGGAGAGACCCAGTACTTC

clone size: NA
CDR3 length: 14
J gene: TRBJ1-5
V gene: TRBV27
D gene: TRBD1
CDR3 protein: CASSLGGANQPQHF
CDR3 DNA: TGTGCCAGCAGTCTAGGGGGCGCTAATCAGCCCCAGCATTTT

clone size: NA
CDR3 length: 14
J gene: TRBJ2-2
V gene: TRBV4-1
D gene: NA
CDR3 protein: CASSPPAGSGELFF
CDR3 DNA: TGCGCCAGCAGCCCTCCTGCCGGGTCCGGGGAGCTGTTTTTT

clone size: NA
CDR3 length: 13
J gene: TRBJ1-2
V gene: TRBV6-5
D gene: NA
CDR3 protein: CASSYGGIYGYTF
CDR3 DNA: TGTGCCAGCAGTTACGGGGGTATTTATGGCTACACCTTC

clone size: once
CDR3 length: 13
J gene: TRBJ2-5
V gene: TRBV28
D gene: NA
CDR3 protein: CASSLGSRGTQYF
CDR3 DNA: TGTGCCAGCAGTTTGGGGTCTCGAGGGACCCAGTACTTC

clone size: NA
CDR3 length: 12
J gene: TRBJ1-2
V gene: TRBV4-2
D gene: NA
CDR3 protein: CASSLDSYGYTF
CDR3 DNA: TGTGCCAGCAGCCTCGACAGCTATGGCTACACCTTC

clone size: NA
CDR3 length: 15
J gene: TRBJ1-4
V gene: TRBV5-5
D gene: NA
CDR3 protein: CASSFQTGFDEKLFF
CDR3 DNA: TGTGCCAGCAGCTTTCAGACAGGTTTTGATGAAAAACTGTTTTTT

clone size: NA
CDR3 length: 12
J gene: TRBJ1-2
V gene: TRBV27
D gene: NA
CDR3 protein: CASFLLGQGYTF
CDR3 DNA: TGTGCCAGCTTTCTTCTGGGGCAGGGCTACACCTTC

clone size: NA
CDR3 length: 13
J gene: TRBJ1-1
V gene: TRBV29-1
D gene: NA
CDR3 protein: CSVDKGQGTEAFF
CDR3 DNA: TGCAGCGTTGATAAGGGGCAGGGGACTGAAGCTTTCTTT

clone size: NA
CDR3 length: 16
J gene: TRBJ1-6
V gene: TRBV7-6
D gene: TRBD1
CDR3 protein: CASSQLSGQDNSPLHF
CDR3 DNA: TGTGCCAGCAGCCAACTTAGCGGACAGGATAATTCACCCCTCCACTTT

clone size: NA
CDR3 length: 14
J gene: TRBJ1-1
V gene: TRBV19
D gene: TRBD1
CDR3 protein: CASSSQGATAEAFF
CDR3 DNA: TGTGCCAGTAGTTCCCAGGGGGCTACAGCTGAAGCTTTCTTT

clone size: NA
CDR3 length: 16
J gene: TRBJ1-6
V gene: TRBV28
D gene: NA
CDR3 protein: CASRPERGTLSSPLHF
CDR3 DNA: TGTGCCAGCAGACCAGAAAGGGGGACCTTGAGTTCACCCCTCCACTTT

clone size: NA
CDR3 length: 14
J gene: TRBJ1-1
V gene: TRBV27
D gene: NA
CDR3 protein: CASQLVGRGSEAFF
CDR3 DNA: TGTGCCAGCCAACTCGTTGGAAGGGGGTCTGAAGCTTTCTTT

clone size: NA
CDR3 length: 11
J gene: TRBJ2-3
V gene: TRBV10-3
D gene: NA
CDR3 protein: CAISEGDTQYF
CDR3 DNA: TGTGCCATCAGTGAAGGAGATACGCAGTATTTT

clone size: NA
CDR3 length: 14
J gene: TRBJ1-1
V gene: TRBV7-9
D gene: TRBD1
CDR3 protein: CASSSRTGPTEAFF
CDR3 DNA: TGTGCCAGCAGCTCCAGGACAGGCCCCACTGAAGCTTTCTTT

clone size: few
CDR3 length: 14
J gene: TRBJ2-1
V gene: TRBV18
D gene: TRBD2
CDR3 protein: CASSQTSGGGEQFF
CDR3 DNA: TGTGCCAGCTCACAAACTAGCGGGGGTGGTGAGCAGTTCTTC

clone size: NA
CDR3 length: 15
J gene: TRBJ1-5
V gene: TRBV27
D gene: NA
CDR3 protein: CASSLGAGRVQPQHF
CDR3 DNA: TGTGCCAGCAGTTTAGGCGCCGGGAGGGTACAGCCCCAGCATTTT

clone size: NA
CDR3 length: 14
J gene: TRBJ1-2
V gene: TRBV7-2
D gene: NA
CDR3 protein: CASSRSWDPFSYTF
CDR3 DNA: TGTGCCAGCAGCCGCTCTTGGGACCCATTTAGCTACACCTTC

clone size: NA
CDR3 length: 13
J gene: TRBJ1-2
V gene: TRBV28
D gene: NA
CDR3 protein: CASSRPENYGYTF
CDR3 DNA: TGTGCCAGCAGCCGGCCCGAGAACTATGGCTACACCTTC

clone size: few
CDR3 length: 15
J gene: TRBJ2-2
V gene: TRBV6-2/TRBV6-3
D gene: TRBD1
CDR3 protein: CASSFGQGKIGELFF
CDR3 DNA: TGTGCCAGCAGTTTCGGACAGGGGAAAATCGGGGAGCTGTTTTTT

clone size: NA
CDR3 length: 14
J gene: TRBJ1-3
V gene: TRBV3-1/TRBV3-2
D gene: NA
CDR3 protein: CASSQVETGNTIYF
CDR3 DNA: TGTGCCAGCAGCCAAGTTGAGACTGGAAACACCATATATTTT

clone size: NA
CDR3 length: 12
J gene: TRBJ2-1
V gene: TRBV14
D gene: NA
CDR3 protein: CASSQWGNEQFF
CDR3 DNA: TGTGCCAGCAGCCAATGGGGGAATGAGCAGTTCTTC

clone size: NA
CDR3 length: 16
J gene: TRBJ1-4
V gene: TRBV28
D gene: TRBD1
CDR3 protein: CASSSTGRWGNEKLFF
CDR3 DNA: TGTGCCAGCAGTTCGACAGGGAGGTGGGGTAATGAAAAACTGTTTTTT

clone size: NA
CDR3 length: 16
J gene: TRBJ2-3
V gene: TRBV13
D gene: TRBD2
CDR3 protein: CASSPQAGGIWDTQYF
CDR3 DNA: TGTGCCAGCAGCCCTCAAGCGGGGGGGATTTGGGATACGCAGTATTTT

clone size: NA
CDR3 length: 12
J gene: TRBJ1-1
V gene: TRBV29-1
D gene: NA
CDR3 protein: CSTKVLNTEAFF
CDR3 DNA: TGCAGCACAAAAGTTCTGAACACTGAAGCTTTCTTT

clone size: NA
CDR3 length: 15
J gene: TRBJ2-5
V gene: TRBV6-5
D gene: TRBD2
CDR3 protein: CASSRGGGVEETQYF
CDR3 DNA: TGTGCCAGCAGTCGTGGTGGGGGGGTGGAAGAGACCCAGTACTTC

clone size: once
CDR3 length: 15
J gene: TRBJ1-2
V gene: TRBV9
D gene: NA
CDR3 protein: CASSSGRGSHYGYTF
CDR3 DNA: TGTGCCAGCAGCTCAGGGCGGGGTTCTCACTATGGCTACACCTTC

clone size: many
CDR3 length: 14
J gene: TRBJ1-6
V gene: TRBV9
D gene: NA
CDR3 protein: CASSGTGPLSSLHF
CDR3 DNA: TGTGCCAGCAGCGGAACGGGACCTCTTTCTTCCCTCCACTTT

clone size: NA
CDR3 length: 13
J gene: TRBJ1-5
V gene: TRBV6-5
D gene: NA
CDR3 protein: CASSYLGVGPQHF
CDR3 DNA: TGTGCCAGCAGTTACTTGGGAGTCGGGCCCCAGCATTTT

clone size: NA
CDR3 length: 15
J gene: TRBJ2-3
V gene: TRBV5-4
D gene: TRBD2
CDR3 protein: CASSMTSGYIDTQYF
CDR3 DNA: TGTGCCAGCAGCATGACTAGCGGGTACATAGATACGCAGTATTTT

clone size: NA
CDR3 length: 17
J gene: TRBJ2-5
V gene: TRBV6-2/TRBV6-3
D gene: TRBD2
CDR3 protein: CASSFPGLVRGGETQYF
CDR3 DNA: TGTGCCAGCAGTTTCCCGGGACTAGTCCGGGGCGGAGAGACCCAGTACTTC

clone size: NA
CDR3 length: 14
J gene: TRBJ1-4
V gene: TRBV28
D gene: NA
CDR3 protein: CASSSLSTNEKLFF
CDR3 DNA: TGTGCCAGCAGTTCACTGTCAACTAATGAAAAACTGTTTTTT

clone size: few
CDR3 length: 15
J gene: TRBJ2-7
V gene: TRBV27
D gene: TRBD2
CDR3 protein: CASSPASGGPYEQYF
CDR3 DNA: TGTGCCAGCAGTCCCGCCAGCGGGGGGCCCTACGAGCAGTACTTC

clone size: NA
CDR3 length: 16
J gene: TRBJ1-2
V gene: TRBV5-4
D gene: TRBD1
CDR3 protein: CASSLPAGTDFYGYTF
CDR3 DNA: TGTGCCAGCAGCTTGCCAGCGGGGACAGACTTCTATGGCTACACCTTC

clone size: NA
CDR3 length: 13
J gene: TRBJ1-5
V gene: TRBV27
D gene: NA
CDR3 protein: CASSSGFGQPQHF
CDR3 DNA: TGTGCCAGCAGTTCAGGGTTCGGTCAGCCCCAGCATTTT

clone size: NA
CDR3 length: 12
J gene: TRBJ1-6
V gene: TRBV13
D gene: NA
CDR3 protein: CASSLSGSPLHF
CDR3 DNA: TGTGCCAGCAGCCTCTCGGGATCACCCCTCCACTTT

clone size: NA
CDR3 length: 15
J gene: TRBJ2-1
V gene: TRBV7-2
D gene: TRBD2
CDR3 protein: CASSLGLAGYNEQFF
CDR3 DNA: TGTGCCAGCAGCTTAGGCCTAGCGGGCTACAATGAGCAGTTCTTC

clone size: NA
CDR3 length: 14
J gene: TRBJ1-1
V gene: TRBV19
D gene: NA
CDR3 protein: CASSWLGADTEAFF
CDR3 DNA: TGTGCCAGTAGTTGGCTGGGGGCGGACACTGAAGCTTTCTTT

clone size: NA
CDR3 length: 15
J gene: TRBJ1-2
V gene: TRBV11-2
D gene: NA
CDR3 protein: CASSLDLGGNYGYTF
CDR3 DNA: TGTGCCAGCAGCTTAGATCTTGGGGGCAACTATGGCTACACCTTC